Given below is one T cell receptor (beta chain) in context. Trimming pared 5 bases from V and 3 bases from J, leaving 23 bases between. The CDR3 sequence is 18 residues long. The germline V gene has CDR1 SEHNR and CDR2 FQNEAQ (reference sequence). The data belong to a study of shared clonotypes between healthy human individuals. TCRdb's copy holds only in-frame clones and misses some; the assay was immunoSEQ multiplex PCR. The sample has a few million clones, 85% to 95% seen once. The rearrangement uses TRBV7-9 and TRBJ1-5; D may be TRBD1 (5 bases). What was sequenced was naive CD4+ T cells from PBMCs. As for subset: CD45RA+ positively selected. The sequence was obtained from a man aged 18 to 30 in good health. Some clones in this sample may be carry-over from other donors' samples. The CDR3 here is CASSQGGGEQPLNQPQHF. The CDR3 coding sequence is TGTGCCAGCAGCCAAGGTGGAGGGGAGCAGCCTCTCAATCAGCCCCAGCATTTT.